This T cell receptor beta chain comes out of a study of vaccination and CD4 T cells after COVID-19. Cultured CD4+ T-cell DNA underwent Oncomine TCR Beta short-read sequencing. TCRdb reanalysed the PCR reads using MiXCR and keeps one entry per CDR3 protein. The data contain 20,000 to 25,000 distinct CDR3 sequences, about 39% of them singletons. Comment on this clonotype: Its specificity is not known.

Treatment of the sample: roughly 10-day PBMC culture with coronavirus spike peptide pools or control peptides (ViraFEST assay). V shed 5 bases and J 6 bases; nucleotides not matched to a gene: 7. The CDR3 is 15 residues long. Germline CDR1 reads KGHSH; CDR2 reads LQKENI. The sample taken for sequencing was CD4+ T cells from blood, cultured in vitro. The chain has TRBV18 and TRBJ2-3; 11 nucleotides agree with TRBD2. This sequence originates from a human donor who had recovered from COVID-19. CDR3 coding DNA: TGTGCCAGCTCATCGCTAGCGGGAGGCATGGATACGCAGTATTTT. This gives the protein CASSSLAGGMDTQYF. Supplemented by reference TRBV18 and TRBJ2-3, the full variable domain reads NAGVMQNPRHLVRRRGQEARLRCSPMKGHSHVYWYRQLPEEGLKFMVYLQKENIIDESGMPKERFSAEFPKEGPSILRIQQVVRGDSAAYFCASSSLAGGMDTQYFGPGTRLTVL.